Each of the 32 T cell receptor beta chains below was sequenced from the same sample in a study of blood T cell repertoires in COVID-19 (dated by TCRdb to the early 2020s). Receptor libraries were prepared by the immunoSEQ multiplex PCR assay. The source is immuneACCESS, and TCRdb retained only in-frame sequences with V and J called. Part of the clones is not carried over; for the studies checked, unresolved V genes explain less than half of this, and the remainder is unexplained. The sample includes some 380,000 clones, with about 90% observed a single time. About 6.5% of the sample rests with the top ten. Source material: peripheral blood. The receptors derive from a man between 18 and 29 years old with active or convalescent COVID-19.

V gene TRBV11-2 combines with J gene TRBJ2-3; TRBD1 is a possible D gene (6 bases). This CDR3 has 13 amino acids. Germline V CDR1 and CDR2: SGHAT, FQNNGV. V lost 5 bases to trimming and J lost 4 bases, with 10 bases between them. The CDR3 DNA sequence: TGTGCCAGCAGCCCCACAGGGCCAGATACGCAGTATTTT. This codes for CASSPTGPDTQYF.

The chain links TRBV18 to TRBJ2-7; D is perhaps TRBD1 (5 bases). CDR1 is KGHSH and CDR2 is LQKENI in the germline V gene. The CDR3 has 16 residues. The ends were cut back, 3 bases at V and 0 bases at J, with 15 bases in the middle. The CDR3: CASSPKLTAISYEQYF. CDR3 coding DNA: TGTGCCAGCTCACCTAAATTGACAGCTATCTCCTACGAGCAGTACTTC.

This clone was counted once. The V gene is TRBV5-1, the J gene TRBJ2-4, with D possibly being TRBD2 (6 bases). Germline V lookup: CDR1 SGHRS, CDR2 YFSETQ. This CDR3 has 12 amino acids. V was cut by 1 base and J by 9 bases, with 8 bases left in between. DNA of the CDR3: TGCGCCAGCAGCTTGTTGGAGGGCATTCAGTACTTC. Translating gives CASSLLEGIQYF.

This chain uses TRBV24-1 with TRBJ1-1; D is unresolved. Per the germline V gene, CDR1 is KGHDR and CDR2 is SFDVKD. CDR3 size: 13 residues. V lost 4 bases, J lost 1 base, and 6 bases lay in between. CDR3 bases: TGTGCCACCAGTGAGAGTAAGAACACTGAAGCTTTCTTT. Its translation is CATSESKNTEAFF.

This rearrangement joins TRBV10-3 to TRBJ1-2; 7 nucleotides align to TRBD1. V gave up 2 bases and J gave up 6 bases; unmatched junction bases: 6. The germline gives CDR1 ENHRY, CDR2 SYGVKD. The CDR3 loop spans 14 amino acids. The CDR3 DNA sequence: TGTGCCATCAGTGAGAGTCCCGACAGGGATGGCTACACCTTC. It translates to CAISESPDRDGYTF.

The chain uses TRBV24-1 and TRBJ2-4; 9 positions agree with TRBD1. CDR1 and CDR2 (germline): KGHDR, SFDVKD. Trimming cost V 3 bases and J 5 bases; bases outside gene matches: 7. The CDR3 is 16 residues long. CDR3 sequence reads: CATSDGGTGGQNIQYF. Here the CDR3 DNA reads TGTGCCACCAGTGATGGGGGAACAGGGGGCCAAAACATTCAGTACTTC.

The chain employs TRBV30 and TRBJ2-3; D is uncertain. The CDR3 is 13 amino acids. With 4 bases removed from V and 8 bases from J, the gap between germline ends came to 16 bases. CDR1 and CDR2 from the germline V gene are GTSNPN and SVGIG (reference sequence). For the CDR3, the DNA is TGTGCCTGGAACCTACGAGAATCGGGTACGCAGTATTTT. Amino acid sequence: CAWNLRESGTQYF.

This clone was counted at least ten times. The chain employs TRBV28 and TRBJ2-7; possible D gene TRBD1, 5 bases. Trimming shortened V by 5 bases and J by 4 bases, and 18 bases separated the two germline ends. The CDR3 has 15 residues. The germline V gene has CDR1 MDHEN and CDR2 SYDVKM. The CDR3, as DNA: TGTGCCAGCAGTGTTAGTCGGAGCAGGGCGTACGAGCAGTACTTC. This sequence encodes CASSVSRSRAYEQYF.

The chain uses TRBV19 and TRBJ1-1, with TRBD1 identical over 8 bases. V dropped 6 bases and J dropped 3; count of bases not matched to a gene: 9. Germline values: CDR1 LNHDA, CDR2 SQIVND (reference sequence). The CDR3 runs 15 residues. The CDR3 protein is CASRQDQGAYTEAFF. CDR3 nucleotides: TGTGCCAGTAGACAAGACCAGGGGGCCTACACTGAAGCTTTCTTT.

This chain links TRBV28 with TRBJ2-7; a weak D match, TRBD1 (5 bases). Between the trimmed V and J ends, which lost 3 bases and 2 bases, there was a span of 8 bases. Germline loops: CDR1 MDHEN, CDR2 SYDVKM. The CDR3 covers 13 residues. This CDR3 is CASSFSGTYEQYF. The CDR3 DNA sequence: TGTGCCAGCAGTTTTTCAGGGACCTACGAGCAGTACTTC.

The rearrangement uses TRBV4-2 and TRBJ2-1; D gene unclear. Trimming shortened V by 2 bases and J by 2 bases, and 13 bases separated the two germline ends. CDR1 and CDR2 (germline): LGHNA, YNFKEQ. CDR3 length equals 16 residues. The CDR3 DNA follows: TGTGCCAGCAGCCAAAAACAAGGAGACCCCTACAATGAGCAGTTCTTC. Translating gives CASSQKQGDPYNEQFF.

CDR3 protein: CATSRGQGSYEQYF. The CDR3 bases are TGTGCCACCAGCAGAGGACAGGGTTCCTACGAGCAGTACTTC. The chain links TRBV15 to TRBJ2-7; 7 bases map to TRBD1. The CDR3 contains 14 residues. The junction had 1 base not matched to a gene; V was cut back by 1 base and J by 1 base. Germline V gene lookup returns CDR1 LNHNV and CDR2 YYDKDF (reference sequence).

The J gene is TRBJ1-2, the V gene TRBV25-1, with D perhaps TRBD1 (6 bases). Trimming stripped 2 bases from V and 8 bases from J, with 15 bases between. This CDR3 is 14 amino acids long. Germline CDR1 and CDR2: MGHDK and SYGVNS. DNA for the CDR3: TGTGCCAGCAGTGAAGGAAACAGGGTAGGAGGCTACACCTTC. Its translation is CASSEGNRVGGYTF.

The rearrangement links TRBV19 to TRBJ1-5; 8 bases map to TRBD1. J gave up 6 bases and V 8 bases, and 9 bases lay outside the gene matches. Germline V gene lookup returns CDR1 LNHDA and CDR2 SQIVND (reference sequence). The CDR3 consists of 14 residues. CDR3 loop: CASGSGRGLQPQHF. The CDR3 nucleotides read TGTGCCAGTGGTTCGGGCAGGGGGCTTCAGCCCCAGCATTTT. The full variable domain, rest sourced from reference TRBV19 and TRBJ1-5, is DGGITQSPKYLFRKEGQNVTLSCEQNLNHDAMYWYRQDPGQGLRLIYYSQIVNDFQKGDIAEGYSVSREKKESFPLTVTSAQKNPTAFYLCASGSGRGLQPQHFGDGTRLSIL.

The V call is TRBV27, the J call TRBJ1-5, with 8 bases identical to TRBD1. Germline assignment: CDR1 MNHEY and CDR2 SMNVEV (reference sequence). The CDR3 is made up of 15 amino acids. V lost 6 bases and J lost 6; bases outside the gene matches: 10. CDR3 sequence (DNA): TGTGCCAGCAGCCAAACTACAGGGGGGCGTCAGCCCCAGCATTTT. Amino acid sequence: CASSQTTGGRQPQHF.

V usage is TRBV30 and J usage is TRBJ1-2; D not resolved. Trimming left V 0 bases short and J 6 bases short, with 14 bases between. Germline CDR1 reads GTSNPN; CDR2 reads SVGIG (reference sequence). This CDR3 is 14 amino acids long. CDR3 in DNA: TGTGCCTGGAGTGTAACCTTTAGACTGAATGGCTACACCTTC. It is translated as CAWSVTFRLNGYTF.

The chain employs TRBV29-1 and TRBJ2-5; tentatively, D is TRBD1 (5 bases). The CDR3 spans 12 residues. Looked up from germline, CDR1 is SQVTM and CDR2 is ANQGSEA. The ends were cut back, 3 bases at V and 3 bases at J, with 8 bases in the middle. The CDR3 DNA is TGCAGCGTTGAGGCCAGGGAAGAGACCCAGTACTTC. Amino acid sequence: CSVEAREETQYF.

The CDR3 here is CASSESRGHSNQPQHF. CDR3 DNA sequence: TGTGCCAGCAGCGAAAGTCGGGGACATAGCAATCAGCCCCAGCATTTT. The rearrangement joins TRBV7-6 to TRBJ1-5, with D perhaps TRBD1 (6 bases). CDR1 SGHVS and CDR2 FNYEAQ come from the germline V gene. This CDR3 is built from 16 residues. Trimming took off 5 bases at V and 0 bases at J, with 14 bases between the two ends. The variable domain in full, completed from reference TRBV7-6 and TRBJ1-5, reads GAGVSQSPRYKVTKRGQDVALRCDPISGHVSLYWYRQALGQGPEFLTYFNYEAQQDKSGLPNDRFSAERPEGSISTLTIQRTEQRDSAMYRCASSESRGHSNQPQHFGDGTRLSIL.

About this clone: Other DNA sequences of this sample code for an identical CDR3. This chain joins TRBV7-2 and TRBJ2-7, with D maybe TRBD2 (6 bases). CDR1 and CDR2 (germline): SGHTA, FQGNSA. The CDR3 consists of 14 residues. The germline V and J ends were trimmed by 0 bases and 1 base, with 7 bases remaining between them. This CDR3 is CASSLAGGSYEQYF. In DNA form, the CDR3 reads TGTGCCAGCAGCTTAGCCGGGGGATCCTACGAGCAGTACTTC.

This rearrangement joins TRBV6-5 to TRBJ2-7; 7 positions agree with TRBD1. V lost 6 bases to trimming and J lost 2 bases; unmatched junction nucleotides: 10. The CDR3 is 15 amino acids. Germline assignment: CDR1 MNHEY and CDR2 SVGAGI. The CDR3 DNA reads TGTGCCAGCAGCCCCGGGACAGTGAAAGCCTACGAGCAGTACTTC. It codes for CASSPGTVKAYEQYF.

V is TRBV5-6 and J is TRBJ2-6; maybe TRBD2 (6 bases). This CDR3 contains 19 residues. Germline lookup yields CDR1 SGHDT and CDR2 YYEEEE. Trimming cost V 0 bases and J 0 bases, with 16 bases left between them. CDR3 loop: CASSLAQRAFSSGANVLTF. DNA for the CDR3: TGTGCCAGCAGCTTGGCCCAGCGGGCCTTCTCCTCTGGGGCCAACGTCCTGACTTTC.

The chain is built from TRBV19 and TRBJ1-4, with a tentative D call TRBD1 (6 bases). Germline-derived CDR1 and CDR2 are LNHDA and SQIVND (reference sequence). The CDR3 sequence is 16 residues long. The V gene lost 6 bases and the J gene lost 0 bases, with 14 bases spanning the gap. The DNA of the CDR3 is TGTGCCAGTAGCCAACCGAGGGGGACAACTAATGAAAAACTGTTTTTT. Translated, it gives CASSQPRGTTNEKLFF.

The chain uses TRBV4-1 and TRBJ1-5; D is undetermined. CDR1 MGHRA and CDR2 YSYEKL come from the germline V gene. V gave up 5 bases and J gave up 3 bases, with 20 bases separating them. The CDR3 has 17 amino acids. The chain's CDR3 is CASSSSGGPGLNQPQHF. The CDR3 DNA is TGCGCCAGCAGCTCCTCCGGCGGGCCAGGTCTCAATCAGCCCCAGCATTTT.

The chain couples TRBV6-5 to TRBJ1-4, with a possible D match to TRBD1 (6 bases). Trimming cost V 4 bases and J 5 bases, with 8 bases left between them. CDR1 MNHEY and CDR2 SVGAGI come from the germline V gene. This CDR3 spans 13 amino acids. Written as DNA, the CDR3 is TGTGCCAGCAGTTCACAGGGAAATGAAAAACTGTTTTTT. Amino acids: CASSSQGNEKLFF.

This clone was observed once. This rearrangement joins TRBV11-3 to TRBJ2-7; 8 positions agree with TRBD2. CDR3 length equals 16 residues. The junction had 11 bases not matched to a gene; V was cut back by 5 bases and J by 2 bases. CDR1 SGHNT and CDR2 YENEEA come from the germline V gene. Here the CDR3 DNA reads TGTGCCAGCAGCCCTCATGGACTAGCAGCGACCTACGAGCAGTACTTC. Protein sequence: CASSPHGLAATYEQYF.

J is TRBJ2-1 and V is TRBV9; 11 positions agree with TRBD1. Germline assignment: CDR1 SGDLS and CDR2 YYNGEE. The V gene end was trimmed by 6 bases and the J gene end by 1 base; junction bases not matched to a gene: 9. The CDR3 loop spans 17 amino acids. The CDR3 protein is CASTPGQGVPSYNEQFF. The CDR3 bases are TGTGCCAGCACCCCGGGACAGGGGGTCCCATCCTACAATGAGCAGTTCTTC.

CDR3 sequence reads: CASSMGAFGNQPQHF. CDR3 nucleotide sequence: TGTGCCAGTAGTATGGGGGCTTTCGGCAATCAGCCCCAGCATTTT. The chain links TRBV19 to TRBJ1-5, with a possible D match to TRBD1 (6 bases). The CDR3 extends over 15 amino acids. The germline V gene encodes CDR1 LNHDA and CDR2 SQIVND (reference sequence). Trimming left V 3 bases short and J 2 bases short, with 11 bases between. The full variable domain, rest sourced from reference TRBV19 and TRBJ1-5, is DGGITQSPKYLFRKEGQNVTLSCEQNLNHDAMYWYRQDPGQGLRLIYYSQIVNDFQKGDIAEGYSVSREKKESFPLTVTSAQKNPTAFYLCASSMGAFGNQPQHFGDGTRLSIL.

The V call is TRBV28, the J call TRBJ1-2; tentative D call: TRBD1 (5 bases). CDR1 is MDHEN, CDR2 SYDVKM, per germline. The CDR3 consists of 16 residues. V gave up 6 bases and J gave up 4 bases, with 21 bases separating them. CDR3 residues: CASSSGGTARGYGYTF. CDR3 nucleotide sequence: TGTGCCAGCAGCTCGGGAGGGACGGCGCGGGGCTATGGCTACACCTTC.

This chain links TRBV19 with TRBJ2-7, with TRBD2 matching over 9 bases. This CDR3 spans 17 amino acids. Germline CDR1 LNHDA, CDR2 SQIVND (reference sequence). V shed 4 bases, J shed 0 bases, and the junction held 10 bases outside the gene matches. The CDR3 DNA reads TGTGCCAGTAGTACCCCCCAAGGGACTAGCAGCTCCTACGAGCAGTACTTC. Translated: CASSTPQGTSSSYEQYF.

The V gene is TRBV13, the J gene TRBJ2-2, with D possibly TRBD2 on 6 matching bases. Germline V gene lookup returns CDR1 PRHDT and CDR2 FYEKMQ (reference sequence). The CDR3 consists of 18 residues. V was clipped by 5 bases and J by 0 bases, with 19 bases between them. The CDR3 DNA reads as TGTGCCAGCAGCCCAGGAGGGCTCGGGGTTACGAACACCGGGGAGCTGTTTTTT. Translating it yields CASSPGGLGVTNTGELFF.

The chain couples TRBV5-6 to TRBJ1-1, with 9 bases lining up with TRBD1. Germline CDR1 and CDR2: SGHDT and YYEEEE. After removal of 1 base from V and 4 bases from J, the junction contained 14 bases not matched to a gene. This CDR3 is 18 amino acids long. This chain's CDR3 is CASSLSRDRVSRSTEAFF. In DNA form, the CDR3 reads TGTGCCAGCAGCTTGTCCCGGGACAGGGTTTCCCGGAGCACTGAAGCTTTCTTT.

V gene TRBV28 combines with J gene TRBJ1-2; D unclear. This CDR3 contains 15 residues. Trimming removed 3 bases from V and 4 bases from J, with 15 bases in between. The germline gives CDR1 MDHEN, CDR2 SYDVKM. The CDR3 protein is CASSFPPTRSYGYTF. The CDR3 coding sequence is TGTGCCAGCAGTTTCCCCCCAACACGAAGCTATGGCTACACCTTC.